These 4 T cell receptor beta chains originate from one sample sequenced in a study of T cell therapy after organ transplantation. The protocol was immunoSEQ multiplex PCR, while the TCRdb copy is restricted to in-frame clones and leaves out a portion. The table has 1,700 or so clones, around 80% seen once. Their antigen targets remain unknown. Specimen: CD8+ T cells from blood, collected before autologous CMV-specific T cell therapy. The receptors here all came from a human patient who had received a solid organ transplant and had CMV disease.

By share of the sample, this clone is large. The chain joins TRBV4-1 to TRBJ2-1, with D unclear. The germline V gene encodes CDR1 MGHRA and CDR2 YSYEKL. The V and J ends lost 2 bases and 5 bases respectively, with 10 bases between them. The CDR3 runs 14 residues. The CDR3 sequence is CASSQSLSHNEQFF. CDR3 nucleotide sequence: TGCGCCAGCAGCCAATCACTATCACACAATGAGCAGTTCTTC.

This chain uses TRBV5-4 with TRBJ2-3; no definite D call. The CDR3 is 14 residues long. CDR1 SGHNT and CDR2 YYREEE come from the germline V gene (reference sequence). The V end was cut by 2 bases, the J end by 6 bases, with 13 bases between. As DNA, the CDR3 is TGTGCCAGCAGCTTCGGATCCTCGTTGGATACGCAGTATTTT. This sequence encodes CASSFGSSLDTQYF. Looking up the rest from reference TRBV5-4 and TRBJ2-3 gives the full variable domain: ETGVTQSPTHLIKTRGQQVTLRCSSQSGHNTVSWYQQALGQGPQFIFQYYREEENGRGNFPPRFSGLQFPNYSSELNVNALELDDSALYLCASSFGSSLDTQYFGPGTRLTVL.

This clone appeared once. V usage is TRBV13 and J usage is TRBJ2-7; no clear D gene. With 5 bases removed from V and 0 bases from J, the gap between germline ends came to 8 bases. This CDR3 region has 13 residues. Germline assignment: CDR1 PRHDT and CDR2 FYEKMQ (reference sequence). CDR3 DNA: TGTGCCAGCAGCCTTGGCGACTCCTACGAGCAGTACTTC. This codes for CASSLGDSYEQYF.

J is TRBJ1-1 and V is TRBV4-1; 8 bases fit TRBD1. The germline CDR1 and CDR2 sequences are MGHRA and YSYEKL. The length of the CDR3 is 14 residues. The trim removed 3 bases at V and 4 bases at J, leaving 4 bases unmatched. This chain's CDR3 is CASSHPGGLTEAFF. The CDR3 DNA follows: TGCGCCAGCAGCCACCCAGGGGGCCTCACTGAAGCTTTCTTT.